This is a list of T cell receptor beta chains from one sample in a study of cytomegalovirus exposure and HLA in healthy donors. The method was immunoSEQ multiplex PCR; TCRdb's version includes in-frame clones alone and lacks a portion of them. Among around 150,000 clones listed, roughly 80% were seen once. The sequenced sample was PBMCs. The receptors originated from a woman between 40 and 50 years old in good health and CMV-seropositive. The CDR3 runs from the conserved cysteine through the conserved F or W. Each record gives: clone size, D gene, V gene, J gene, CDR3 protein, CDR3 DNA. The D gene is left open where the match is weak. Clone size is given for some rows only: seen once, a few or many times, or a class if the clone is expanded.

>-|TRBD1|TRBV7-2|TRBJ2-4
CASSLGGTAKNIQYF
TGTGCCAGCAGCTTAGGGGGGACAGCTAAAAACATTCAGTACTTC
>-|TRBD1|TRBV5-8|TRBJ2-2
CASIRTGENTGELFF
TGTGCCAGCATCCGGACAGGGGAGAATACCGGGGAGCTGTTTTTT
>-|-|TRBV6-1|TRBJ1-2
CASSERRYLYGYTF
TGTGCCAGCAGTGAACGCAGGTATCTCTATGGCTACACCTTC
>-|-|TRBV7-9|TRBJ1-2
CASSLLQGGYTF
TGTGCCAGCAGCTTACTACAGGGCGGCTACACCTTC
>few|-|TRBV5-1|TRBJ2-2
CASSISGESGELFF
TGCGCCAGCAGCATTAGCGGAGAAAGCGGGGAGCTGTTTTTT
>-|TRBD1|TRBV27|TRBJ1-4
CASSRQTGAPATNEKLFF
TGTGCCAGCAGCCGACAAACAGGGGCCCCAGCCACTAATGAAAAACTGTTTTTT
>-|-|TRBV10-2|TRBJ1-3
CASSGFPSSGNTIYF
TGCGCCAGCTCGGGATTTCCGAGCTCTGGAAACACCATATATTTT
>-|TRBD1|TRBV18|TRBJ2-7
CASSPDRIYEQYF
TGTGCCAGCTCACCGGACAGGATCTACGAGCAGTACTTC
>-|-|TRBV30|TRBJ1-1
CAWTFAGGPEAFF
TGTGCCTGGACCTTCGCGGGTGGCCCTGAAGCTTTCTTT
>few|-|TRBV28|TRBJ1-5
CASGRTDMAHQPQHF
TGTGCCAGCGGGCGTACCGACATGGCTCATCAGCCCCAGCATTTT
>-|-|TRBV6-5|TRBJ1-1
CASRPGGRDTEAFF
TGTGCCAGTAGGCCCGGGGGTAGGGACACTGAAGCTTTCTTT
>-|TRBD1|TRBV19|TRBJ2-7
CASSIQGAYEQYF
TGTGCCAGTAGTATACAGGGGGCCTACGAGCAGTACTTC
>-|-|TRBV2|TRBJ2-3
CASRADYSDTQYF
TGTGCCAGCAGGGCGGACTATTCAGATACGCAGTATTTT
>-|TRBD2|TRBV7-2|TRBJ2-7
CASSLVLAGHEQYF
TGTGCCAGCAGCTTAGTTCTAGCGGGGCACGAGCAGTACTTC
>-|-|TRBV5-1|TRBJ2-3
CASSLGRDIYTQYF
TGCGCCAGCAGCTTGGGCCGGGACATCTATACGCAGTATTTT
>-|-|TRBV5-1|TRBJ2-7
CASSLRVGAEDEQYF
TGCGCCAGCAGCCTCCGGGTAGGGGCTGAGGACGAGCAGTACTTC
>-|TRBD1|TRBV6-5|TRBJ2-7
CASSWDRYSYEQYF
TGTGCCAGCAGTTGGGACAGGTACTCCTACGAGCAGTACTTC
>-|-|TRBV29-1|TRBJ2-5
CSVVRGAETQYF
TGCAGCGTTGTCAGGGGGGCAGAGACCCAGTACTTC
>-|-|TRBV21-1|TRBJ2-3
CASSKALNLPGRPGRTDTQYF
TGTGCCAGCAGCAAAGCACTAAACCTCCCCGGACGGCCAGGGAGGACAGATACGCAGTATTTT
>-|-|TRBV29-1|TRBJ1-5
CSVTGGVDQPQHF
TGCAGCGTTACCGGCGGGGTCGATCAGCCCCAGCATTTT
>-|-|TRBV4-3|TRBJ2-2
CASSQDVAVNTGELFF
TGCGCCAGCAGCCAAGATGTAGCGGTGAACACCGGGGAGCTGTTTTTT
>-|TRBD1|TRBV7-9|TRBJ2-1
CASSPQRTGNNEQFF
TGTGCCAGCAGCCCGCAAAGGACAGGGAATAATGAGCAGTTCTTC
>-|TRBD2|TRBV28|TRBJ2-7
CASNYPTSGSPYEQYF
TGTGCCAGCAATTACCCAACTAGCGGGAGTCCTTACGAGCAGTACTTC
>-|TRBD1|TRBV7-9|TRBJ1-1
CASSTQGTNTEAFF
TGTGCCAGCAGCACACAGGGGACGAACACTGAAGCTTTCTTT
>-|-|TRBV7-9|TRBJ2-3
CASSPRQGWTDTQYF
TGTGCCAGCAGCCCCCGCCAGGGTTGGACAGATACGCAGTATTTT
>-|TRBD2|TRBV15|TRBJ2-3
CATSTSGGSDTQYF
TGTGCCACCAGCACAAGCGGGGGGTCAGATACGCAGTATTTT
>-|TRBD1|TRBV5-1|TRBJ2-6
CASSQGLLRDRVNSGANVLTF
TGCGCCAGCAGCCAGGGCTTACTACGGGACAGGGTAAACTCTGGGGCCAACGTCCTGACTTTC
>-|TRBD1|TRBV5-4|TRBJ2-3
CASSPGGATDTQYF
TGTGCCAGCAGCCCAGGGGGCGCGACAGATACGCAGTATTTT
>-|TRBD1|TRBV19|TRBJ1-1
CASRPPGQGREAFF
TGTGCCAGTAGACCCCCCGGACAGGGGAGAGAAGCTTTCTTT
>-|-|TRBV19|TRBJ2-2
CASRGAALQSGELFF
TGTGCCAGTAGGGGAGCCGCTCTTCAGTCCGGGGAGCTGTTTTTT
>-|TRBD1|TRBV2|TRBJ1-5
CASSEAPGQVPSF
TGTGCCAGCAGTGAAGCTCCGGGACAGGTCCCATCTTTT
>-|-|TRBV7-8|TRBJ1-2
CASSLGLSNYGYTF
TGTGCCAGCAGCTTAGGGCTCTCTAACTATGGCTACACCTTC
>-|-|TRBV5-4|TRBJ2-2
CASSFGGGAPGELFF
TGTGCCAGCAGCTTCGGTGGGGGCGCTCCCGGGGAGCTGTTTTTT
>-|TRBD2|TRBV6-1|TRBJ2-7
CASSEFSGRAGEQYF
TGTGCCAGCAGTGAATTTAGCGGGAGGGCAGGGGAGCAGTACTTC
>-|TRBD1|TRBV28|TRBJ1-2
CASSRRTGRYGYTF
TGTGCCAGCAGTAGACGGACAGGCCGCTATGGCTACACCTTC
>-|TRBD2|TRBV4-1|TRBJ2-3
CASSLQGDRLAGRTDTQYF
TGCGCCAGCAGCCTCCAAGGGGATAGACTAGCGGGGCGCACAGATACGCAGTATTTT
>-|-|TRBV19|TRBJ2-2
CASSIEQGSYTGELFF
TGTGCCAGTAGTATAGAGCAGGGTTCGTACACCGGGGAGCTGTTTTTT
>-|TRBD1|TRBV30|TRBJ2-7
CAWGQGISYEQYF
TGTGCCTGGGGACAGGGAATCTCCTACGAGCAGTACTTC
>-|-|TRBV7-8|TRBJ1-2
CASSLAAGIPYGYTF
TGTGCCAGCAGCTTAGCGGCAGGGATTCCCTATGGCTACACCTTC
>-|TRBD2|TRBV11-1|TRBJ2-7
CASSLKGGRSYEQYF
TGTGCCAGCAGCCTAAAGGGCGGGAGGTCCTACGAGCAGTACTTC
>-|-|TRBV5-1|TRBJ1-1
CASSPWEGGGTEAFF
TGCGCCAGCAGCCCATGGGAGGGAGGGGGCACTGAAGCTTTCTTT
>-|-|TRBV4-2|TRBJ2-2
CASSQGRGTGELFF
TGTGCCAGCAGCCAAGGGAGGGGCACCGGGGAGCTGTTTTTT
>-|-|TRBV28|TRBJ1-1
CAGGPVVGRTEAFF
TGTGCCGGCGGTCCAGTGGTAGGTCGGACTGAAGCTTTCTTT
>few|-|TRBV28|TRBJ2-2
CASIEESNTGELFF
TGTGCCAGTATCGAGGAATCTAACACCGGGGAGCTGTTTTTT
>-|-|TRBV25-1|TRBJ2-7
CASSDPGLRYEQYF
TGTGCCAGCAGTGACCCGGGACTCCGCTACGAGCAGTACTTC
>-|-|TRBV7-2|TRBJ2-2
CASSPAVELFF
TGTGCCAGCAGCCCGGCGGTGGAGCTGTTTTTT
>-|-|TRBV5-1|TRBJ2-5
CASSLGQGRETQYF
TGCGCCAGCAGCTTGGGCCAGGGCAGGGAGACCCAGTACTTC
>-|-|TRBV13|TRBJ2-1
CASSFQSSRGEQFF
TGTGCCAGCAGCTTCCAGAGTAGCCGGGGTGAGCAGTTCTTC
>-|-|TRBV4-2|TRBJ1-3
CASSQDSYRNTTYF
TGTGCCAGCAGCCAAGATAGCTATCGAAACACCACATATTTT
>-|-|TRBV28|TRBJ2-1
CASSLNEQFF
TGTGCCAGCAGTCTTAATGAGCAGTTCTTC
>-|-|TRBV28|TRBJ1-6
CASSLPGYSSPLHF
TGTGCCAGCAGTTTACCGGGTTATAGCTCACCCCTCCACTTT
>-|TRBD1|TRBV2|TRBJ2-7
CASSEGDRVENEQYF
TGTGCCAGCAGTGAAGGGGACAGAGTGGAGAACGAGCAGTACTTC
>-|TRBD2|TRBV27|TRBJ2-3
CASSLGGRAATDTQYF
TGTGCCAGCAGTTTAGGCGGGAGGGCCGCCACAGATACGCAGTATTTT
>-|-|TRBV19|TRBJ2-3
CASSTYTQYF
TGTGCCAGTAGTACCTATACGCAGTATTTT
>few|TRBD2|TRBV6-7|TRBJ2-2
CAALLPGGAGELFF
TGTGCCGCCCTGCTTCCGGGAGGAGCCGGGGAGCTGTTTTTT
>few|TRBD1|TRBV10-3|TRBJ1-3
CAVGQVSGNTIYF
TGTGCCGTCGGACAGGTCTCTGGAAACACCATATATTTT
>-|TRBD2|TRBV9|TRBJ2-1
CASSVAAGVAYNEQFF
TGTGCCAGCAGCGTAGCTGCGGGAGTTGCCTACAATGAGCAGTTCTTC
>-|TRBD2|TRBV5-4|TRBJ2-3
CASSPTGGFTDTQYF
TGTGCCAGCAGCCCGACGGGGGGGTTCACAGATACGCAGTATTTT
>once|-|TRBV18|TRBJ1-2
CASSLVRDWALGGYTF
TGTGCCAGCTCACTGGTCCGGGACTGGGCCCTCGGAGGCTACACCTTC